The 26 T cell receptor beta chains presented below share a single source sample, sequenced in a study of shared clonotypes between healthy human individuals. Naive CD8 populations comprised CD45RO-negative cells positively selected for CCR7, excluding terminally differentiated effector memory CD45RA+ cells. Libraries were prepared by immunoSEQ multiplex PCR; TCRdb keeps only in-frame clonotypes and omits some of them. Here the sample spans about 820,000 clones, 90% to 95% being singletons. Sequences were obtained from naive CD8+ T cells sorted from blood. These receptor sequences come from a man younger than 45 in good health.

The V and J genes are TRBV6-1 and TRBJ2-3; 12 bases are shared with TRBD2. Germline assignment: CDR1 MNHNS and CDR2 SASEGT. J was trimmed by 5 bases and V by 1 base; bases with no gene match: 13. This CDR3 contains 19 residues. The chain's CDR3 is CASSEVGRLAGGWGDTQYF. The CDR3 bases are TGTGCCAGCAGTGAAGTGGGCCGTCTAGCGGGAGGGTGGGGAGATACGCAGTATTTT.

V and J are TRBV5-8 and TRBJ1-1; D is uncertain. Trimming took off 2 bases at V and 1 base at J, with 21 bases between the two ends. The CDR3 length is 18 residues. The germline CDR1 and CDR2 sequences are SGHTS and YDEGEE. The CDR3 region has the DNA TGTGCCAGCAGCTTCCCGGGTCAGGCCCAGAGACAGAACACTGAAGCTTTCTTT. Translating gives CASSFPGQAQRQNTEAFF.

The chain combines TRBV9 with TRBJ1-4; D is undetermined. In germline, CDR1 is SGDLS, CDR2 YYNGEE. This CDR3 comprises 15 residues. V was cut by 4 bases and J by 8 bases, with 18 bases left in between. Here the CDR3 reads CASSQSGRASEKLFF. The CDR3 region has the DNA TGTGCCAGCAGCCAGTCCGGACGGGCAAGCGAAAAACTGTTTTTT.

The rearrangement uses TRBV27 and TRBJ2-2, with 14 bases lining up with TRBD2. J gave up 0 bases and V 5 bases, and 8 bases lay outside the gene matches. Per germline, CDR1 MNHEY and CDR2 SMNVEV (reference sequence). The CDR3 has 19 amino acids. The CDR3: CASSPGLAGGHPNTGELFF. The CDR3 region has the DNA TGTGCCAGCAGTCCCGGACTAGCGGGAGGACACCCGAACACCGGGGAGCTGTTTTTT.

This chain connects TRBV28 to TRBJ1-4; TRBD1 might be the D (5 bases). Germline V gene data show CDR1 as MDHEN and CDR2 as SYDVKM. The ends were cut back, 7 bases at V and 1 base at J, with 13 bases in the middle. The CDR3 runs to 15 residues. CDR3 nucleotides: TGTGCCAGCACGGCCTGGGGGTTAACTAATGAAAAACTGTTTTTT. This translates into CASTAWGLTNEKLFF.

The chain carries TRBV29-1 and TRBJ1-1, with D possibly TRBD1 on 6 matching bases. Germline values: CDR1 SQVTM, CDR2 ANQGSEA. CDR3 size: 14 residues. Trimming removed 3 bases from V and 3 bases from J, with 14 bases in between. This CDR3 is CSVDPGQPDTEAFF. CDR3 DNA: TGCAGCGTTGACCCCGGACAGCCCGACACTGAAGCTTTCTTT.

The chain is built from TRBV29-1 and TRBJ2-1, with D possibly being TRBD1 (6 bases). V was clipped by 1 base and J by 2 bases, with 21 bases between them. The germline gives CDR1 SQVTM, CDR2 ANQGSEA. This CDR3 has 18 residues. CDR3 DNA: TGCAGCGTTGAAGTCGGTCAAGGACAGCAAGACCCCTACAATGAGCAGTTCTTC. It is translated as CSVEVGQGQQDPYNEQFF.

The CDR3, as DNA: TGTGCCAGCAGTCCACCAGACAGCTCCACAAATGAAAAACTGTTTTTT. Its translation: CASSPPDSSTNEKLFF. The chain uses TRBV2 and TRBJ1-4, with D maybe TRBD1 (5 bases). Germline V gives CDR1 SNHLY, CDR2 FYNNEI. V was shortened by 5 bases and J by 5 bases, with 18 bases between the two germline ends. CDR3 size: 16 residues.

J is TRBJ2-7 and V is TRBV27; TRBD2 matches 7 bases. The CDR3 runs to 13 residues. V was clipped by 3 bases and J by 4 bases; unmatched bases: 3. Germline CDR1 and CDR2: MNHEY and SMNVEV (reference sequence). The CDR3 here is CASSLSGIYEQYF. In DNA, the CDR3 is TGTGCCAGCAGTTTGAGCGGGATATACGAGCAGTACTTC.

This clone has just one count. The CDR3 protein is CASSVAGLQSAEQYF. The CDR3 nucleotides are TGTGCCAGCAGCGTAGCTGGACTCCAATCAGCCGAGCAGTACTTC. This rearrangement joins TRBV9 to TRBJ2-7; D is possibly TRBD2 (5 bases). This CDR3 spans 15 amino acids. Germline V CDR1 and CDR2: SGDLS, YYNGEE. V was clipped by 0 bases and J by 6 bases, with 16 bases between them.

The chain carries TRBV5-6 and TRBJ1-2; no clear D. From germline, CDR1 is SGHDT and CDR2 YYEEEE. The germline V and J ends were trimmed by 2 bases and 6 bases, with 11 bases remaining between them. The CDR3 spans 13 residues. CDR3 loop: CASSFGTSDGYTF. The DNA for the CDR3 is TGTGCCAGCAGCTTCGGTACATCGGATGGCTACACCTTC.

The V gene is TRBV4-3, the J gene TRBJ1-1, with D possibly TRBD1 on 5 matching bases. Trimming removed 0 bases at V and 3 bases at J, with 8 bases between. Germline CDR1 LGHNA, CDR2 YSLEER. CDR3 size: 14 residues. The DNA of the CDR3 is TGCGCCAGCAGCCAAGACAGGGTGGACACTGAAGCTTTCTTT. Its protein is CASSQDRVDTEAFF.

As concerns this clone: Other DNA sequences in the same sample also yield this CDR3. The CDR3 DNA sequence: TGTGCCAGCAGTTGGGGAATGAACACTGAAGCTTTCTTT. It specifies CASSWGMNTEAFF. The chain is built from TRBV27 and TRBJ1-1, with no clear D. This CDR3 region has 13 residues. V shed 4 bases and J shed 0 bases, with 6 bases lying between them. Germline values: CDR1 MNHEY, CDR2 SMNVEV (reference sequence).

This chain connects TRBV5-1 to TRBJ2-7; TRBD2 matches 8 bases. This CDR3 region has 15 residues. Per the germline V gene, CDR1 is SGHRS and CDR2 is YFSETQ. The V segment lost 4 bases and the J segment 2 bases; nucleotides outside the gene matches: 8. The CDR3 region has the DNA TGCGCCAGCAGCCAAACCCCGGGACTAGCCTACGAGCAGTACTTC. It yields the protein CASSQTPGLAYEQYF.

This chain uses TRBV4-2 with TRBJ1-2, with TRBD1 matching 7 bases. The ends lost 5 bases at V and 6 bases at J; junction bases unmatched: 12. The germline CDR1 and CDR2 sequences are LGHNA and YNFKEQ. The CDR3 is made up of 15 amino acids. CDR3 nucleotides: TGTGCCAGCAGCTTCCAGGGGGGGCGCTCAGATGGCTACACCTTC. Encoded protein: CASSFQGGRSDGYTF.

The chain has TRBV30 and TRBJ2-1; 9 nucleotides agree with TRBD1. Trimming cost V 5 bases and J 7 bases; bases outside gene matches: 6. The length of the CDR3 is 13 residues. Germline CDR1 is GTSNPN and CDR2 is SVGIG (reference sequence). The CDR3 DNA reads TGTGCCTGGGGACAGGGGCCTTTAAATGAGCAGTTCTTC. Translated: CAWGQGPLNEQFF.

The rearrangement links TRBV18 to TRBJ2-7; 7 bases match TRBD1. In germline, CDR1 is KGHSH, CDR2 LQKENI. The CDR3 extends over 16 amino acids. V shed 0 bases, J shed 0 bases, and the junction held 5 bases outside the gene matches. In DNA form, the CDR3 reads TGTGCCAGCTCACCACCCCCGGGACAGAGCTCCTACGAGCAGTACTTC. It yields the protein CASSPPPGQSSYEQYF.

The CDR3 DNA follows: TGTGCCAGCAGCCCTAGCGGGAGAATAGAGCAGTTCTTC. Encoded protein: CASSPSGRIEQFF. The chain combines TRBV7-3 with TRBJ2-1; 10 nucleotides agree with TRBD2. With 5 bases clipped from V and 10 bases from J, the junction kept 5 bases outside the gene matches. The CDR3 spans 13 residues. Per the germline V gene, CDR1 is SGHTA and CDR2 is FQGTGA. Using reference TRBV7-3 and TRBJ2-1 for the parts outside the CDR3, the full variable domain is GAGVSQTPSNKVTEKGKYVELRCDPISGHTALYWYRQSLGQGPEFLIYFQGTGAADDSGLPNDRFFAVRPEGSVSTLKIQRTERGDSAVYLCASSPSGRIEQFFGPGTRLTVL.

The chain uses TRBV4-1 and TRBJ1-3; D is possibly TRBD1 (5 bases). Germline loops: CDR1 MGHRA, CDR2 YSYEKL. Trimming removed 6 bases from V and 0 bases from J, with 12 bases in between. The CDR3 is made up of 15 amino acids. The chain's CDR3 is CASSDSPLSGNTIYF. The CDR3 nucleotides read TGCGCCAGCAGTGACAGCCCTCTCTCTGGAAACACCATATATTTT.

This clone occurred once. The chain employs TRBV11-2 and TRBJ2-5, with unresolved D. The germline gives CDR1 SGHAT, CDR2 FQNNGV. V was pared by 4 bases and J by 2 bases, with 14 bases between. This CDR3 contains 15 residues. The CDR3 region is CASSYDLLEQETQYF. The CDR3 bases are TGTGCCAGCAGCTACGACTTGCTGGAACAAGAGACCCAGTACTTC. The full variable domain, completed using reference TRBV11-2 and TRBJ2-5, is EAGVAQSPRYKIIEKRQSVAFWCNPISGHATLYWYQQILGQGPKLLIQFQNNGVVDDSQLPKDRFSAERLKGVDSTLKIQPAKLEDSAVYLCASSYDLLEQETQYFGPGTRLLVL.

The chain has TRBV6-6 and TRBJ2-6; no clear D gene. CDR3 size: 12 residues. Germline CDR1 is MNHNY and CDR2 is SVGAGI (reference sequence). Trimming took 7 bases from V and 0 from J, leaving 1 base between them. As DNA, the CDR3 is TGTGCCAGCACCTCTGGGGCCAACGTCCTGACTTTC. Amino acids: CASTSGANVLTF.

The genes are TRBV7-9 and TRBJ2-2; 7 bases agree with TRBD2. Per germline, CDR1 SEHNR and CDR2 FQNEAQ (reference sequence). This CDR3 is built from 13 residues. With V trimmed by 7 bases and J by 1 base, 0 bases remained unmatched. The CDR3 protein is CASTGGNTGELFF. DNA of the CDR3: TGTGCCAGCACGGGGGGGAACACCGGGGAGCTGTTTTTT. Combining the CDR3 with reference TRBV7-9 and TRBJ2-2 gives the whole variable domain DTGVSQNPRHKITKRGQNVTFRCDPISEHNRLYWYRQTLGQGPEFLTYFQNEAQLEKSRLLSDRFSAERPKGSFSTLEIQRTEQGDSAMYLCASTGGNTGELFFGEGSRLTVL.

The genes are TRBV7-2 and TRBJ2-5; D perhaps matches TRBD2 (5 bases). Germline V CDR1 and CDR2: SGHTA, FQGNSA. The CDR3 loop spans 15 amino acids. V dropped 3 bases and J dropped 1 base, with 12 bases sitting between them. The CDR3 loop reads CASSFISAPQETQYF. CDR3 in DNA: TGTGCCAGCAGCTTCATTAGCGCACCCCAAGAGACCCAGTACTTC.

The CDR3 DNA reads as TGTGCCAGCAGCTACCCGGGACAGGGGGCAGGGGGGGATGAAAAACTGTTTTTT. Its translation: CASSYPGQGAGGDEKLFF. The chain recombines TRBV5-7 with TRBJ1-4; 12 bases align to TRBD1. TRBV5-7 is identified as an open reading frame with a role that is uncertain. J gave up 6 bases and V 3 bases, and 12 bases lay outside the gene matches. The CDR3 is 18 amino acids.

The chain is built from TRBV11-2 and TRBJ2-2; 8 bases line up with TRBD2. From germline, CDR1 is SGHAT and CDR2 FQNNGV. This CDR3 is 17 amino acids long. V dropped 0 bases and J dropped 5; count of bases not matched to a gene: 8. The CDR3: CASSLDIIAGSTGELFF. CDR3 coding DNA: TGTGCCAGCAGCTTAGATATTATAGCGGGATCTACCGGGGAGCTGTTTTTT.

As to this clone: At one boundary the junction diverges from the germline segment, which might be a read error. The V gene is TRBV29-1, the J gene TRBJ1-2; the match to TRBD1 covers 8 bases. CDR3 size: 14 residues. Germline CDR1 reads SQVTM; CDR2 reads ANQGSEA. The CDR3 reads CSVEDRGSGYGYTF. For the CDR3, the DNA is TGCAGCGTGGAAGACAGGGGCAGTGGCTATGGCTACACCTTC.